The subject of this entry is one T cell receptor (beta chain). The data stem from a study of blood T cell repertoires in COVID-19. Study-level information: The United States, Italy and Spain provided the acute and convalescent COVID-19 samples. The cDNA or gDNA used as material had been derived from T cells, B-cell-depleted T cells, or PBMCs.

Trimming pared 5 bases from V and 7 bases from J, leaving 9 bases between. The CDR3 loop spans 11 amino acids. Germline V gene lookup returns CDR1 SGHTA and CDR2 FQGNSA. Seattle's enrolled individuals joined amid active infection and were then monitored longitudinally. Under the authors' procedure: Nucleated cell number was recorded as an estimate derived from reference gene primer amplification. The repertoire was sequenced with immunoSEQ multiplex PCR; TCRdb's copy has only in-frame clones and lacks some. V and J calls and clone size come straight from that table; D and trimming were deduced from the DNA. The sample shows hundreds of thousands of clones, 89% of them seen only once.

The chain joins TRBV7-2 to TRBJ2-7; unclear D gene. The sample consisted of peripheral blood. The sequence was obtained from a woman in her 30s with COVID-19, enrolled during active disease. The CDR3 loop reads CASSRGLEQYF. The CDR3 DNA follows: TGTGCCAGCAGCCGCGGCCTGGAGCAGTACTTC.